Following are 2 T cell receptor beta chains from one sample sequenced in a study of T cell changes during pregnancy in multiple sclerosis. Using immunoSEQ multiplex PCR, the repertoire was profiled, and TCRdb retains in-frame clones only, with some absent. Among fewer than 85,000 clones listed, more than 90% were seen once. Specimen: peripheral blood, collected in the second trimester of pregnancy. The receptor source for this set is a female donor with multiple sclerosis, enrolled in a pregnancy study.

The rearrangement uses TRBV5-4 and TRBJ1-1, with D possibly TRBD1 on 5 matching bases. V lost 4 bases and J lost 0, with 16 bases in between. The CDR3 contains 16 residues. Germline lookup yields CDR1 SGHNT and CDR2 YYREEE (reference sequence). The CDR3 loop reads CASSGRGGLMNTEAFF. The CDR3 bases are TGTGCCAGCAGCGGGAGGGGTGGGTTAATGAACACTGAAGCTTTCTTT.

The chain couples TRBV7-8 to TRBJ2-5; D is ambiguous. The CDR3 consists of 14 residues. Trimming removed 5 bases from V and 0 bases from J, with 10 bases in between. Germline V gene lookup returns CDR1 SGHVS and CDR2 FQNEAQ. CDR3 sequence reads: CASSPGRYQETQYF. The DNA for the CDR3 is TGTGCCAGCAGCCCAGGCAGATACCAAGAGACCCAGTACTTC.